This record concerns one TCR beta chain sequence. Its antigen is undetermined. Other DNA sequences in this sample translate to the same CDR3. Germline V gives CDR1 SSHAT, CDR2 FNYEAQ (reference sequence). This CDR3 comprises 13 residues. Trimming pared 1 base from V and 3 bases from J, leaving 5 bases between. The sample comes from a study of T cells in narcolepsy. Overall study: Enrolled donors included narcolepsy type 1 or type 2 patients and healthy controls.

Using immunoSEQ multiplex PCR, the repertoire was profiled, and TCRdb retains in-frame clones only, with some absent. The sample yields several thousand clones, around two thirds seen once. Regarding the study as a whole: Same-patient CSF and blood CD4+ T cell clonotypes included HCRT-specific and TRIB2-specific autoreactive ones. Autoreactive clonotypes reportedly recurred in blood of same and different patients, not controls.

Sequencing used CD45RA- memory CD8+ T cells from PBMCs. V usage is TRBV7-7 and J usage is TRBJ2-3; D is perhaps TRBD1 (5 bases). The clonotype comes from a human donor with narcolepsy. CDR3 nucleotides: TGTGCCAGCAGCTTAGAGGGGACAGATACGCAGTATTTT. Its translation: CASSLEGTDTQYF.